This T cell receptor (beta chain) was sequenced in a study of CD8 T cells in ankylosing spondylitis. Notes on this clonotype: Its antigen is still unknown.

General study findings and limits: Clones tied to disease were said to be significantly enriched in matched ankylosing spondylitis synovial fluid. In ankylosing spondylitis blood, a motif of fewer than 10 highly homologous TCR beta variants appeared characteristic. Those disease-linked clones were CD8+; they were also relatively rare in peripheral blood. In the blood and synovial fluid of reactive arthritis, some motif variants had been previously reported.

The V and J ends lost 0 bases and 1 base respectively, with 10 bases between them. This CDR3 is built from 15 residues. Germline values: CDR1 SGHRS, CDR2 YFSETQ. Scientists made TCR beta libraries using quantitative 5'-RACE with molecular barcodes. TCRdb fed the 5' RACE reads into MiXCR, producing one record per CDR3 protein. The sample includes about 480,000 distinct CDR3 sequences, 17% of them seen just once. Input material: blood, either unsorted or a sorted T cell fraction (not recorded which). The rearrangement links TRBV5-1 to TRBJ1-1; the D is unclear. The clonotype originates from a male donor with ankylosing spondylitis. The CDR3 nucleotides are TGCGCCAGCAGCTTGGGGTTAGTCAAGAACACTGAAGCTTTCTTT. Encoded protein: CASSLGLVKNTEAFF. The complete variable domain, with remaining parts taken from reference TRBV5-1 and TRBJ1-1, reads KAGVTQTPRYLIKTRGQQVTLSCSPISGHRSVSWYQQTPGQGLQFLFEYFSETQRNKGNFPGRFSGRQFSNSRSEMNVSTLELGDSALYLCASSLGLVKNTEAFFGQGTRLTVV.